The 21 T cell receptor beta chains presented below share a single source sample, sequenced in a study of blood T cells in healthy people across ages. Through a sample-barcoded 5' primer and a J-beta primer mix, a second PCR was run for roughly 6 to 11 cycles. Using its own MiXCR run on the 5' RACE reads, TCRdb lists one record per CDR3 protein. In the table there are about 1.4 million distinct CDR3 sequences, around 59% of which are singletons. The sample taken for sequencing was blood. The source is a man aged 18 to 29 in good health.

The chain recombines TRBV2 with TRBJ2-4; D ambiguous. The CDR3 spans 16 residues. Germline loops: CDR1 SNHLY, CDR2 FYNNEI. With 3 bases removed from V and 0 bases from J, the gap between germline ends came to 12 bases. CDR3 region: CASSDILVVAKNIQYF. The DNA of the CDR3 is TGTGCCAGCAGTGACATTTTGGTAGTAGCCAAAAACATTCAGTACTTC.

The chain joins TRBV4-1 to TRBJ2-7, with D perhaps TRBD2 (5 bases). Trimming left V 0 bases short and J 7 bases short, with 22 bases between. The length of the CDR3 is 17 residues. The germline V gene has CDR1 MGHRA and CDR2 YSYEKL. The CDR3 spells CASSQDGGGVGEREQYF. CDR3 in DNA: TGCGCCAGCAGCCAAGATGGAGGTGGAGTAGGCGAGCGGGAGCAGTACTTC.

This clonotype was found a few times. The chain links TRBV12-3 or TRBV12-4 to TRBJ2-7, with 7 positions matching TRBD1. V dropped 5 bases and J dropped 0; count of bases not matched to a gene: 1. CDR3 length: 13 residues. The CDR3 sequence is CASSTGASYEQYF. The CDR3 nucleotides are TGTGCCAGCAGTACAGGGGCCTCCTACGAGCAGTACTTC.

This chain joins TRBV2 and TRBJ2-5; D not certain. CDR3 size: 13 residues. The germline V and J ends were trimmed by 4 bases and 0 bases, with 6 bases remaining between them. Germline V lookup: CDR1 SNHLY, CDR2 FYNNEI. The CDR3 loop is CASSARHQETQYF. As DNA, the CDR3 is TGTGCCAGCAGTGCACGCCACCAAGAGACCCAGTACTTC.

This clonotype appeared many times. A much larger clonotype is one base distant, so this may be a read error. The gene calls are TRBV12-3 or TRBV12-4 and TRBJ2-5, with 7 bases matching TRBD2. Trimming cost V 5 bases and J 5 bases; bases outside gene matches: 8. The CDR3 contains 14 residues. CDR3 loop: CASSDGGTRETQYF. Here the CDR3 DNA reads TGTGCCAGCAGTGACGGGGGGACCCGTGAGACCCAGTACTTC.

The CDR3 reads CASSAETATNEKLFF. In nucleotides, the CDR3 is TGTGCCAGCAGTGCCGAGACAGCAACTAATGAAAAACTGTTTTTT. The V call is TRBV12-3 or TRBV12-4, the J call TRBJ1-4; D is possibly TRBD1 (5 bases). The V and J ends lost 5 bases and 0 bases respectively, with 10 bases between them. The CDR3 runs 15 residues.

V and J are TRBV28 and TRBJ1-5; the match to TRBD1 covers 7 bases. With V trimmed by 3 bases and J by 7 bases, 12 bases remained unmatched. Germline V gene sequence: CDR1 MDHEN, CDR2 SYDVKM. The CDR3 spans 16 residues. Here the CDR3 reads CASSFVNEGARQPQHF. The CDR3 bases are TGTGCCAGCAGTTTTGTGAACGAGGGGGCCAGGCAGCCCCAGCATTTT.

This clonotype was seen a handful of times. This chain joins TRBV7-2 and TRBJ1-1, with D maybe TRBD1 (6 bases). The CDR3 contains 18 residues. V lost 5 bases and J lost 0, with 22 bases in between. Germline V lookup: CDR1 SGHTA, CDR2 FQGNSA. The CDR3 here is CASSPSPTGSSLNTEAFF. Written as DNA, the CDR3 is TGTGCCAGCAGCCCTTCTCCTACAGGGAGCTCCCTGAACACTGAAGCTTTCTTT.

In this sample, this clonotype turned up a few times. The chain recombines TRBV7-9 with TRBJ2-7; D uncertain. V lost 5 bases and J 0 bases, leaving 11 bases between the germline ends. The CDR3 is made up of 14 amino acids. The germline CDR1 and CDR2 sequences are SEHNR and FQNEAQ (reference sequence). CDR3 in amino acids: CASSPSHSSYEQYF. As DNA, the CDR3 is TGTGCCAGCAGCCCGAGTCACAGCTCCTACGAGCAGTACTTC.

This clonotype was found a few times. The chain combines TRBV20-1 with TRBJ2-5; the D gene is possibly TRBD1 (5 bases). The V and J ends lost 5 bases and 3 bases respectively, with 10 bases between them. The CDR3 has 12 residues. Germline CDR1 is DFQATT and CDR2 is SNEGSKA (reference sequence). DNA of the CDR3: TGCAGTGCTCAGGGTGGGAAAGAGACCCAGTACTTC. As protein: CSAQGGKETQYF.

This sequence joins TRBV4-1 and TRBJ1-1, with 11 bases fitting TRBD1. The CDR3 covers 13 residues. CDR1 is MGHRA, CDR2 YSYEKL, per germline. The trim removed 7 bases at V and 6 bases at J, leaving 4 bases unmatched. CDR3 sequence: CASTGQGAAEAFF. CDR3 sequence (DNA): TGCGCCAGCACCGGACAGGGGGCGGCTGAAGCTTTCTTT.

A remark on this clonotype: An end of the junction does not agree with germline; a read error may underlie this. This rearrangement joins TRBV28 to TRBJ2-7; D unclear. This CDR3 contains 12 residues. Germline V CDR1 and CDR2: MDHEN, SYDVKM. The CDR3, as DNA: TGTGCCAGCAGTTTAAGTGGCTACGGGCAGTACTTC. The encoded protein is CASSLSGYGQYF.

The chain recombines TRBV7-2 with TRBJ1-2; D is perhaps TRBD1 (5 bases). V dropped 7 bases and J dropped 1 base, with 19 bases sitting between them. From germline, CDR1 is SGHTA and CDR2 FQGNSA. This CDR3 comprises 16 residues. CDR3 amino acids: CASTPFGADSNYGYTF. In nucleotides, the CDR3 is TGTGCCAGCACCCCCTTTGGCGCCGACAGTAACTATGGCTACACCTTC. The variable domain in full, completed from reference TRBV7-2 and TRBJ1-2, reads GAGVSQSPSNKVTEKGKDVELRCDPISGHTALYWYRQSLGQGLEFLIYFQGNSAPDKSGLPSDRFSAERTGGSVSTLTIQRTQQEDSAVYLCASTPFGADSNYGYTFGSGTRLTVV.

V gene TRBV20-1 combines with J gene TRBJ2-4; the match to TRBD1 covers 8 bases. The J segment lost 7 bases and the V segment lost 2 bases, leaving 4 bases of the junction unmatched. Germline CDR1 and CDR2: DFQATT and SNEGSKA (reference sequence). This CDR3 is built from 13 residues. The chain's CDR3 is CSARQGASNIQYF. The CDR3 nucleotides are TGCAGTGCTAGACAGGGGGCCTCGAACATTCAGTACTTC.

This clonotype has a handful of counts. J is TRBJ2-5 and V is TRBV4-1, with 9 bases identical to TRBD2. Germline CDR1 and CDR2: MGHRA and YSYEKL. J gave up 4 bases and V 3 bases, and 6 bases lay outside the gene matches. CDR3 length equals 15 residues. The chain's CDR3 is CASSHPLAGRETQYF. CDR3 in DNA: TGCGCCAGCAGCCATCCCCTAGCGGGAAGAGAGACCCAGTACTTC.

The CDR3 spells CASSGGLSNIQYF. The CDR3 DNA is TGTGCCAGCAGCGGGGGACTTTCCAACATTCAGTACTTC. The chain recombines TRBV9 with TRBJ2-4; D is perhaps TRBD2 (6 bases). Per the germline V gene, CDR1 is SGDLS and CDR2 is YYNGEE. The CDR3 sequence is 13 residues long. The germline V and J ends were trimmed by 3 bases and 7 bases, with 11 bases remaining between them.

The J gene is TRBJ2-1, the V gene TRBV25-1, with a possible D match to TRBD2 (6 bases). Gene TRBJ2-7 matches the end of the DNA better, so the J call may be wrong. The germline V gene has CDR1 MGHDK and CDR2 SYGVNS. The CDR3 contains 16 residues. CDR3 residues: CASMGRGPTNYNEQYF. The DNA for the CDR3 is TGTGCCAGCATGGGGCGGGGCCCCACCAACTACAATGAGCAGTACTTC.

This chain connects TRBV7-8 to TRBJ1-1; D not certain. Germline V lookup: CDR1 SGHVS, CDR2 FQNEAQ. The CDR3 is made up of 15 amino acids. With 2 bases removed from V and 2 bases from J, the gap between germline ends came to 12 bases. The DNA of the CDR3 is TGTGCCAGCAGCTTAACGGAGGGTACCAACACTGAAGCTTTCTTT. Encoded protein: CASSLTEGTNTEAFF.

The chain carries TRBV9 and TRBJ2-3; the D call may be TRBD1 or TRBD2 (6 bases each). The CDR3 length is 16 residues. Germline V gene lookup returns CDR1 SGDLS and CDR2 YYNGEE. Trimming pared 3 bases from V and 2 bases from J, leaving 16 bases between. The CDR3 region is CASSGRGGDNTDTQYF. For the CDR3, the DNA is TGTGCCAGCAGCGGCCGAGGCGGGGACAACACAGATACGCAGTATTTT.

DNA for the CDR3: TGTGCCAGCAGTTACGGGGGACAGGGGGAGTATTTT. It translates to CASSYGGQGEYF. The rearrangement uses TRBV6-5 and TRBJ2-3; 11 bases agree with TRBD1. The CDR3 is 12 residues long. CDR1 is MNHEY and CDR2 is SVGAGI in the germline V gene. The V segment lost 2 bases and the J segment 13 bases; nucleotides outside the gene matches: 2.

This clonotype was seen more than once but under ten times. The V gene is TRBV20-1, the J gene TRBJ1-1; the D is unclear. CDR3 length equals 14 residues. Germline CDR1 DFQATT, CDR2 SNEGSKA (reference sequence). The V and J ends lost 3 bases and 1 base respectively, with 12 bases between them. This CDR3 is CSASQAGGNTEAFF. The CDR3, as DNA: TGCAGTGCTAGTCAAGCAGGAGGGAACACTGAAGCTTTCTTT.